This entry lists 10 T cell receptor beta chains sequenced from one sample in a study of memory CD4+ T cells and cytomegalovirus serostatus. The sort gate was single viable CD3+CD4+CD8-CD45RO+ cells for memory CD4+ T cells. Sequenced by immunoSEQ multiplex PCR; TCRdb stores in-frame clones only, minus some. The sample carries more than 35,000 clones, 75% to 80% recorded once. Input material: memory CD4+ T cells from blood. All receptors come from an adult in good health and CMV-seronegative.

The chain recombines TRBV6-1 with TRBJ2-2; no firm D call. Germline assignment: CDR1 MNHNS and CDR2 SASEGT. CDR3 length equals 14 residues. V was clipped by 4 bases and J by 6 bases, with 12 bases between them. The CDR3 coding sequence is TGTGCCAGCAGTGTTTTAGGGTACGCCGGGGAGCTGTTTTTT. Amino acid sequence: CASSVLGYAGELFF.

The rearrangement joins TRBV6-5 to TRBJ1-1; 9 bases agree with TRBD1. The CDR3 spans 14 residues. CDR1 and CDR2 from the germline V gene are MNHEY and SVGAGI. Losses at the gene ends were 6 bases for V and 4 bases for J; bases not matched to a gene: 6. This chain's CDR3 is CASSHPTGGTEAFF. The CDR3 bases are TGTGCCAGCAGCCACCCGACAGGGGGCACTGAAGCTTTCTTT.

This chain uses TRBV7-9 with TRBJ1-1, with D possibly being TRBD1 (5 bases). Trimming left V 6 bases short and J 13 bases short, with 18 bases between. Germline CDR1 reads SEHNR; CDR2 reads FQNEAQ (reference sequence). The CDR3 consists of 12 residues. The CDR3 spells CASSLRDGYFFF. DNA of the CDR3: TGTGCCAGCAGTCTCCGGGACGGATACTTTTTCTTT.

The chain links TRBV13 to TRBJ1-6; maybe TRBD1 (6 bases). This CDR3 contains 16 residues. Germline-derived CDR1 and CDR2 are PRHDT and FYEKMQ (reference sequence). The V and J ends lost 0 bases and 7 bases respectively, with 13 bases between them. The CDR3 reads CASSLGRGGSNSPLHF. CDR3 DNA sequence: TGTGCCAGCAGCTTAGGCCGGGGGGGCTCCAATTCACCCCTCCACTTT.

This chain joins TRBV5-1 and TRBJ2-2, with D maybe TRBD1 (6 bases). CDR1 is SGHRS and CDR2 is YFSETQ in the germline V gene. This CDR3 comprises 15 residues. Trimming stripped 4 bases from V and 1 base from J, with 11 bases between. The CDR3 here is CASSKTGQNTGELFF. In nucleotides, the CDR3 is TGCGCCAGCAGCAAAACGGGACAGAACACCGGGGAGCTGTTTTTT. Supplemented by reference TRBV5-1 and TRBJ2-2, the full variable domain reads KAGVTQTPRYLIKTRGQQVTLSCSPISGHRSVSWYQQTPGQGLQFLFEYFSETQRNKGNFPGRFSGRQFSNSRSEMNVSTLELGDSALYLCASSKTGQNTGELFFGEGSRLTVL.

The DNA of the CDR3 is TGTGCCAGCAGTGTACGAGGGGCTGAAGCTTTCTTT. Protein: CASSVRGAEAFF. This rearrangement joins TRBV6-6 to TRBJ1-1; possibly TRBD1 for D (5 bases). Germline loops: CDR1 MNHNY, CDR2 SVGAGI (reference sequence). Trimming left V 5 bases short and J 6 bases short, with 10 bases between. This CDR3 region has 12 residues.

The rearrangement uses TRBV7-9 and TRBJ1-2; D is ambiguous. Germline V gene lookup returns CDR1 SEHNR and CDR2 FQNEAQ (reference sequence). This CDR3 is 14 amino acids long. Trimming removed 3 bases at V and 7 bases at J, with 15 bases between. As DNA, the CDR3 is TGTGCCAGCAGCTTGTATTTAGGGTTCTTTGGCTACACCTTC. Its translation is CASSLYLGFFGYTF.

The CDR3 sequence: CASSGVAGANVLTF. In DNA form, the CDR3 reads TGTGCCAGCAGTGGGGTCGCTGGGGCCAACGTCCTGACTTTC. The chain joins TRBV6-1 to TRBJ2-6; D unclear. Germline CDR1 MNHNS, CDR2 SASEGT. V lost 4 bases and J lost 2, with 6 bases in between. The CDR3 is made up of 14 amino acids.

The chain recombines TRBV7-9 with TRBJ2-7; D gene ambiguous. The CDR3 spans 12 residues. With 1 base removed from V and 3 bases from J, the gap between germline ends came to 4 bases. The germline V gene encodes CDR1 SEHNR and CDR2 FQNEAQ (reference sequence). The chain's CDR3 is CASSLVGYEQYF. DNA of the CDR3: TGTGCCAGCAGCTTAGTGGGCTACGAGCAGTACTTC.

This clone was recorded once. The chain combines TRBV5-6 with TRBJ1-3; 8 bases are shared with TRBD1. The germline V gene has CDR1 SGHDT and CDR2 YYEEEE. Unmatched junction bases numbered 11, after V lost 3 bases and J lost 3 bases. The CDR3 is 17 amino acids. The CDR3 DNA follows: TGTGCCAGCAGCTGGTCCCAGGGGGCGAAAGGTGGAAACACCATATATTTT. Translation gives CASSWSQGAKGGNTIYF. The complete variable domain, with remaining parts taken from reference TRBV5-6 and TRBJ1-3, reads DAGVTQSPTHLIKTRGQQVTLRCSPKSGHDTVSWYQQALGQGPQFIFQYYEEEERQRGNFPDRFSGHQFPNYSSELNVNALLLGDSALYLCASSWSQGAKGGNTIYFGEGSWLTVV.